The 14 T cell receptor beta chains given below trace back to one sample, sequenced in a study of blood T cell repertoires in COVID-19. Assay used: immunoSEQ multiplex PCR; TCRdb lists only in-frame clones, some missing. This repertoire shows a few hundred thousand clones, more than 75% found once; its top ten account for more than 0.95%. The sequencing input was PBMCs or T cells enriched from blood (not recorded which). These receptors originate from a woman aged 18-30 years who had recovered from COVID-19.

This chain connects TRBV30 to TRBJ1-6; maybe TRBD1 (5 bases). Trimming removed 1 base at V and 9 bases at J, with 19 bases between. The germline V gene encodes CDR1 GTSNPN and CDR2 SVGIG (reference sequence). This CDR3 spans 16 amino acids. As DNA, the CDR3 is TGTGCCTGGAGTGCCCGAGCAGGGCTACCTGCTTCACCCCTCCACTTT. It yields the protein CAWSARAGLPASPLHF.

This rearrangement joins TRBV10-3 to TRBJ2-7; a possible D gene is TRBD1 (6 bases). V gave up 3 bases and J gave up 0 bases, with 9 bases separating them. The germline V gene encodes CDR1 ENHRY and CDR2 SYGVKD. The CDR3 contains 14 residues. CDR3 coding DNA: TGTGCCATCAGTGAAAGGACAGACTCCTACGAGCAGTACTTC. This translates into CAISERTDSYEQYF.

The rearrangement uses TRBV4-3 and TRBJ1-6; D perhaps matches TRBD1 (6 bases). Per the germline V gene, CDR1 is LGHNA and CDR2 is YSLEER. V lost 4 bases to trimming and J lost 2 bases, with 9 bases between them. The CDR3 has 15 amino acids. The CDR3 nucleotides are TGCGCCAGCAGCCCGCAGGGGCCCTATAATTCACCCCTCCACTTT. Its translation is CASSPQGPYNSPLHF.

The CDR3 loop is CASSPPLGTVYNEKLFF. DNA of the CDR3: TGTGCCAGCAGCCCACCCCTAGGGACAGTTTATAATGAAAAACTGTTTTTT. This chain uses TRBV7-9 with TRBJ1-4, with TRBD1 identical over 7 bases. The length of the CDR3 is 17 residues. Germline CDR1 is SEHNR and CDR2 is FQNEAQ (reference sequence). Unmatched junction bases numbered 13, after V lost 5 bases and J lost 4 bases. Based on the CDR3 plus reference TRBV7-9 and TRBJ1-4, the full variable domain is DTGVSQNPRHKITKRGQNVTFRCDPISEHNRLYWYRQTLGQGPEFLTYFQNEAQLEKSRLLSDRFSAERPKGSFSTLEIQRTEQGDSAMYLCASSPPLGTVYNEKLFFGSGTQLSVL.

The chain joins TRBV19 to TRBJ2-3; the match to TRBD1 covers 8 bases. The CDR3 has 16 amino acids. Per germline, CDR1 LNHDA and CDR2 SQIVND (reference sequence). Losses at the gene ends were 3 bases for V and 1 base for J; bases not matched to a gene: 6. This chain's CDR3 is CASSILQGQGTDTQYF. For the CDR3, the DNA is TGTGCCAGTAGTATTTTACAGGGACAGGGCACAGATACGCAGTATTTT.

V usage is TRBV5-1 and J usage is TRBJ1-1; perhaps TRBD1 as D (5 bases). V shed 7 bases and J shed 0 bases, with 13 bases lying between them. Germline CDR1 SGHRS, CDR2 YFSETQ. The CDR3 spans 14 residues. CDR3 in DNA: TGCGCCAGCGCCTTAGGAGGGGTGAACACTGAAGCTTTCTTT. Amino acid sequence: CASALGGVNTEAFF.

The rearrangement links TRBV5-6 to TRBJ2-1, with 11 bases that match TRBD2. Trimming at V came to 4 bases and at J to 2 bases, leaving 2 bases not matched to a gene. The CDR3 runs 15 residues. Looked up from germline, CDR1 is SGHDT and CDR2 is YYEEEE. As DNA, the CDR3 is TGTGCCAGCAGCACACTAGCGGGGGCCTACAATGAGCAGTTCTTC. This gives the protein CASSTLAGAYNEQFF.

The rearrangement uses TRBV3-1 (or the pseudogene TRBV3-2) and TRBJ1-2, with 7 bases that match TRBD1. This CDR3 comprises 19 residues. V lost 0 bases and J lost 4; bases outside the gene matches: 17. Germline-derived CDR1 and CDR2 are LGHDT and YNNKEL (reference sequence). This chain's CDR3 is CASSQDVSTGPNEGYGYTF. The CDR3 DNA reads TGTGCCAGCAGCCAAGACGTCTCGACAGGGCCAAATGAGGGCTATGGCTACACCTTC.

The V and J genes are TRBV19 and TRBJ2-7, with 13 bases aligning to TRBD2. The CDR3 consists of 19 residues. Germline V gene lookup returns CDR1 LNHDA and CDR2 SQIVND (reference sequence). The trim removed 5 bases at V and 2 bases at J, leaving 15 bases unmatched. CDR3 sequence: CASSPPELAGGRNPYEQYF. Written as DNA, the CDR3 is TGTGCCAGTAGTCCCCCCGAACTAGCGGGGGGGCGAAACCCCTACGAGCAGTACTTC.

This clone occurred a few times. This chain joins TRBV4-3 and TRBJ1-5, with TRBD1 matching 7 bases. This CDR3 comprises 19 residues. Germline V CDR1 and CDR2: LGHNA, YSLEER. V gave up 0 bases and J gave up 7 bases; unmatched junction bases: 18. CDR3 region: CASSQDPPGATRGSQPQHF. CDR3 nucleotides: TGCGCCAGCAGCCAAGATCCCCCCGGAGCCACCAGGGGGTCGCAGCCCCAGCATTTT.

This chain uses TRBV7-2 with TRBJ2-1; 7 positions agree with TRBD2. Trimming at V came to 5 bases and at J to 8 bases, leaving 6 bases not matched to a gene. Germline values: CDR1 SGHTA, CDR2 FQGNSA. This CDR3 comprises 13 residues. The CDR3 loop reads CASSTPGLHEQFF. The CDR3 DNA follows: TGTGCCAGCAGCACTCCGGGACTACATGAGCAGTTCTTC.

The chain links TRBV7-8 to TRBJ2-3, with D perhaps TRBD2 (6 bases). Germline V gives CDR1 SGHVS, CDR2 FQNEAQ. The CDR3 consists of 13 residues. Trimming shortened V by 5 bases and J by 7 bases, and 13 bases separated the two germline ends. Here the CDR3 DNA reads TGTGCCAGCAGCCGGGACTTCATGAATACGCAGTATTTT. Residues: CASSRDFMNTQYF.

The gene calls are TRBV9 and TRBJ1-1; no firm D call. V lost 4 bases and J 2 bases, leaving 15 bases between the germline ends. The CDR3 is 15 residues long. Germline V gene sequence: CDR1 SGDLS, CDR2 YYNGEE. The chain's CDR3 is CASSPRLEGNTEAFF. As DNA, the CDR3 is TGTGCCAGCAGCCCACGCCTTGAGGGAAACACTGAAGCTTTCTTT.

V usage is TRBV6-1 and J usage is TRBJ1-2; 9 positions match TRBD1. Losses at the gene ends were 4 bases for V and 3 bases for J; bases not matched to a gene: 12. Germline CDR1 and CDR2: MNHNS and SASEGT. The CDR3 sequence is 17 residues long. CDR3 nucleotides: TGTGCCAGCAGTGTCCGGGACAGGGCCTCCGGCGACTATGGCTACACCTTC. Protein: CASSVRDRASGDYGYTF.